This record looks at one TCR beta chain sequence and its context. The data derive from a study of blood T cell repertoires in COVID-19. This CDR3 is 15 amino acids long. The germline V gene encodes CDR1 MRHNA and CDR2 SNTAGT. V was trimmed by 3 bases and J by 3 bases, leaving 11 bases between them. Profiling relied on immunoSEQ multiplex PCR, and the TCRdb table lists in-frame clones only, not all of them. Here the sample spans about 230,000 clones, under 90% being singletons. Material: peripheral blood. This TCR derives from a man aged 50-60 years with COVID-19, enrolled during active disease. The chain employs TRBV6-4 and TRBJ2-2; possibly TRBD1 for D (6 bases). The CDR3 spells CASSEQGGYTGELFF. CDR3 bases: TGTGCCAGCAGTGAACAGGGCGGGTACACCGGGGAGCTGTTTTTT.